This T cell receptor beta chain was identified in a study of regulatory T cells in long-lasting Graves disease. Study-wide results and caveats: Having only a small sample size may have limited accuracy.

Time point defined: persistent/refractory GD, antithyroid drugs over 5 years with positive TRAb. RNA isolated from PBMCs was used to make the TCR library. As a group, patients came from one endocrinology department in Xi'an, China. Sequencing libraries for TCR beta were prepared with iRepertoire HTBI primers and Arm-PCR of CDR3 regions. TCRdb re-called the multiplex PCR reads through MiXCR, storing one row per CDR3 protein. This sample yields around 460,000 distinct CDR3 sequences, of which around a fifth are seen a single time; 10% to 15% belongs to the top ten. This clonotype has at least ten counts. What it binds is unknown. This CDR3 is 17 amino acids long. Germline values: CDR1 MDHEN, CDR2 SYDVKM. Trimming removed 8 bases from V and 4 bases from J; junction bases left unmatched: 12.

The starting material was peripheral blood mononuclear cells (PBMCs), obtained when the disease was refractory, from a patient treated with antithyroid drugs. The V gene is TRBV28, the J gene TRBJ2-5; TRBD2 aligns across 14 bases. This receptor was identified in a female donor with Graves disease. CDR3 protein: CASVDPIGTSGRETQYF. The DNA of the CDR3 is TGTGCCAGCGTAGACCCCATCGGGACTAGCGGGAGAGAGACCCAGTACTTC.